The next 21 T cell receptor beta chains were all read from a single sample in a study of blood T cell repertoires in COVID-19. Sequenced by immunoSEQ multiplex PCR; TCRdb stores in-frame clones only, minus some. Of approximately 260,000 clones in the sample, less than 90% were seen once. Sequenced input: peripheral blood. The receptors stem from a man in his 60s who had recovered from COVID-19.

The rearrangement joins TRBV4-2 to TRBJ1-2, with 9 bases matching TRBD1. With 2 bases clipped from V and 4 bases from J, the junction kept 5 bases outside the gene matches. The CDR3 has 15 residues. CDR1 is LGHNA and CDR2 is YNFKEQ in the germline V gene. In DNA, the CDR3 is TGTGCCAGCAGCCAACCGGGACAGGGAGTCTATGGCTACACCTTC. Translation: CASSQPGQGVYGYTF.

The V call is TRBV18, the J call TRBJ1-5; no clear D. This CDR3 has 15 residues. Germline lookup yields CDR1 KGHSH and CDR2 LQKENI. Trimming took 4 bases from V and 0 from J, leaving 10 bases between them. CDR3 DNA sequence: TGTGCCAGCTCACTCGGTGGAGATAGCAATCAGCCCCAGCATTTT. Its protein is CASSLGGDSNQPQHF.

The rearrangement links TRBV5-5 to TRBJ2-1; TRBD2 matches at 12 bases. V lost 4 bases, J lost 2 bases, and 16 bases stayed unmatched. This CDR3 spans 20 amino acids. CDR1 is SGHKS and CDR2 is YYEKEE in the germline V gene (reference sequence). CDR3 DNA sequence: TGTGCCAGCAGCCCGGAAGGACTAGCGGGACGCCCGCAGCCCTACAATGAGCAGTTCTTC. This sequence encodes CASSPEGLAGRPQPYNEQFF.

This chain uses TRBV4-2 with TRBJ2-1, with TRBD2 identical over 9 bases. The CDR3 totals 14 residues. V trimming: 8 bases; J trimming: 5 bases; junction bases outside the gene matches: 7. Germline V gene sequence: CDR1 LGHNA, CDR2 YNFKEQ. The CDR3 is CASSETSGNNEQFF. CDR3 coding DNA: TGTGCCAGCTCCGAGACTAGCGGAAACAATGAGCAGTTCTTC.

This clone was counted a few times. The J gene is TRBJ1-5, the V gene TRBV28, with D possibly matching TRBD1 (5 bases). Germline-derived CDR1 and CDR2 are MDHEN and SYDVKM. Deletions cut 2 bases from V and 6 bases from J, with 8 bases between. This CDR3 is 13 amino acids long. This CDR3 is CASSLGGTQPQHF. The CDR3 nucleotides are TGTGCCAGCAGTTTAGGAGGGACTCAGCCCCAGCATTTT. The full variable domain, its missing parts supplied by reference TRBV28 and TRBJ1-5, is DVKVTQSSRYLVKRTGEKVFLECVQDMDHENMFWYRQDPGLGLRLIYFSYDVKMKEKGDIPEGYSVSREKKERFSLILESASTNQTSMYLCASSLGGTQPQHFGDGTRLSIL.

DNA for the CDR3: TGCGCCAGCAGCTTGGGTTCGAGCACAGGGCCGGGCTATGGCTACACCTTC. This translates into CASSLGSSTGPGYGYTF. The chain uses TRBV5-1 and TRBJ1-2, with a tentative D call TRBD1 (6 bases). The germline gives CDR1 SGHRS, CDR2 YFSETQ. The CDR3 is made up of 17 amino acids. With 0 bases removed from V and 4 bases from J, the gap between germline ends came to 19 bases.

J is TRBJ1-1 and V is TRBV6-5; D may be TRBD1 (6 bases). There are 13 residues in the CDR3. V shed 2 bases and J shed 3 bases, with 7 bases lying between them. Per germline, CDR1 MNHEY and CDR2 SVGAGI. The CDR3 DNA reads TGTGCCAGCAGTTACCCAGGGGACACTGAAGCTTTCTTT. It encodes CASSYPGDTEAFF.

V is TRBV29-1 and J is TRBJ2-2; D might be TRBD1 (6 bases). From germline, CDR1 is SQVTM and CDR2 ANQGSEA. The CDR3 contains 14 residues. V was pared by 7 bases and J by 5 bases, with 17 bases between. In DNA form, the CDR3 reads TGCAGCGGCCGTACAGGGATGAGTACCGGGGAGCTGTTTTTT. Its translation is CSGRTGMSTGELFF.

J is TRBJ1-3 and V is TRBV4-2; D is ambiguous. This CDR3 contains 14 residues. Germline V gene sequence: CDR1 LGHNA, CDR2 YNFKEQ. V was pared by 3 bases and J by 2 bases, with 8 bases between. In DNA form, the CDR3 reads TGTGCCAGCAGCCAGGGAGGAACTGGAAACACCATATATTTT. Translated, it gives CASSQGGTGNTIYF.

The chain carries TRBV29-1 and TRBJ2-2, with TRBD2 identical over 9 bases. In germline, CDR1 is SQVTM, CDR2 ANQGSEA. V trimming: 6 bases; J trimming: 2 bases; junction bases outside the gene matches: 4. The length of the CDR3 is 14 residues. The CDR3 sequence: CSVKTSGNTGELFF. CDR3 nucleotides: TGCAGCGTCAAGACTAGCGGCAACACCGGGGAGCTGTTTTTT.

This clone was found once. V usage is TRBV18 and J usage is TRBJ2-5; D is possibly TRBD2 (7 bases). Germline V gives CDR1 KGHSH, CDR2 LQKENI. V lost 3 bases to trimming and J lost 0 bases, with 11 bases between them. The CDR3 is 15 amino acids. The DNA of the CDR3 is TGTGCCAGCTCACCCTTAGGGGGGGACCAAGAGACCCAGTACTTC. The encoded protein is CASSPLGGDQETQYF.

The V call is TRBV27, the J call TRBJ2-1; 15 bases agree with TRBD2. CDR1 is MNHEY, CDR2 SMNVEV, per germline (reference sequence). V lost 3 bases and J lost 7; bases outside the gene matches: 4. The CDR3 covers 16 residues. CDR3 bases: TGTGCCAGCAGTTTCTGGACTAGCGGGGGGGCAAATGAGCAGTTCTTC. Translation gives CASSFWTSGGANEQFF.

This clone was found once. The genes are TRBV2 and TRBJ1-1; D possibly corresponds to TRBD1 (6 bases). The germline V gene has CDR1 SNHLY and CDR2 FYNNEI. This CDR3 contains 15 residues. V was pared by 4 bases and J by 2 bases, with 14 bases between. The DNA for the CDR3 is TGTGCCAGCAGTGGGTACAGGGCGATAAACACTGAAGCTTTCTTT. Amino acids: CASSGYRAINTEAFF.

The V gene is TRBV5-1, the J gene TRBJ2-7, with TRBD1 matching 8 bases. Germline V CDR1 and CDR2: SGHRS, YFSETQ. Losses at the gene ends were 2 bases for V and 1 base for J; bases not matched to a gene: 8. The CDR3 covers 16 residues. In nucleotides, the CDR3 is TGCGCCAGCAGCTTAAACCAGGGGGCTGGATCCTACGAGCAGTACTTC. It specifies CASSLNQGAGSYEQYF.

The gene calls are TRBV21-1 and TRBJ2-7; whether TRBD1, the table's D call, matches the DNA was not checked. TRBV21-1 is shown as a pseudogene. There are 21 residues in the CDR3. CDR3 in amino acids: CASSKALSHRHPLTGRYEQYF. The CDR3 nucleotides read TGTGCCAGCAGCAAAGCGCTGAGTCATAGGCATCCGTTGACAGGACGCTACGAGCAGTACTTC.

The V and J genes are TRBV11-2 and TRBJ1-1; 8 bases agree with TRBD1. Germline CDR1 reads SGHAT; CDR2 reads FQNNGV. The junction had 8 bases not matched to a gene; V was cut back by 5 bases and J by 0 bases. The CDR3 is 16 residues long. CDR3 bases: TGTGCCAGCAGCCCGCGGGACAGGTTTTTGAACACTGAAGCTTTCTTT. As protein: CASSPRDRFLNTEAFF.

The chain employs TRBV28 and TRBJ1-4, with a possible D match to TRBD1 (5 bases). V was shortened by 6 bases and J by 8 bases, with 16 bases between the two germline ends. This CDR3 is 14 amino acids long. Germline loops: CDR1 MDHEN, CDR2 SYDVKM. CDR3 bases: TGTGCCAGCAGCGCCACAGCCGGGGGGGAAAAACTGTTTTTT. It codes for CASSATAGGEKLFF.

The chain has TRBV7-2 and TRBJ1-6, with 8 bases lining up with TRBD1. CDR3 length: 15 residues. Germline loops: CDR1 SGHTA, CDR2 FQGNSA. Trimming took 5 bases from V and 9 from J; bases not matched to a gene: 9. The CDR3 nucleotides are TGTGCCAGCAGCGCGAAGACAGGGGTTGGTTCACCCCTCCACTTT. This codes for CASSAKTGVGSPLHF.

This clone was counted a few times. V gene TRBV29-1 combines with J gene TRBJ2-2; D gene ambiguous. Trimming cost V 4 bases and J 5 bases, with 5 bases left between them. CDR1 and CDR2 (germline): SQVTM, ANQGSEA. This CDR3 is 11 amino acids long. CDR3 in DNA: TGCAGCGTTGGCGTAACCGGGGAGCTGTTTTTT. This codes for CSVGVTGELFF.

This chain links TRBV19 with TRBJ2-2; tentatively, D is TRBD2 (7 bases). CDR1 and CDR2 from the germline V gene are LNHDA and SQIVND (reference sequence). This CDR3 is built from 13 residues. Trimming pared 6 bases from V and 5 bases from J, leaving 10 bases between. CDR3 sequence reads: CASRGGGTGELFF. The CDR3 DNA reads as TGTGCCAGTAGGGGAGGGGGTACCGGGGAGCTGTTTTTT.

The chain combines TRBV6-1 with TRBJ2-3; 9 nucleotides align to TRBD2. The V gene end was trimmed by 2 bases and the J gene end by 2 bases; junction bases not matched to a gene: 2. The germline V gene has CDR1 MNHNS and CDR2 SASEGT. The CDR3 consists of 15 residues. As DNA, the CDR3 is TGTGCCAGCAGTGAACTAGCGGGGATCACAGATACGCAGTATTTT. Its protein is CASSELAGITDTQYF.